The T cell receptor (beta chain) described here comes from a study of T cell responses to AZD1222 COVID-19 vaccine (dated by TCRdb to 2020 to 2023). General notes on the study: TCR sequencing covered 230 or so trial participants: about 210 given two doses of AZD1222 and about 26 given two doses of MenACWY control vaccine. Enrollment into the trials was organized by age into subgroups of 18-55, 56-69 and 70-plus years, and those subgroups contained about 150, 27 and 61 TCR-sequenced participants, respectively.

Results the study describes overall, beyond this receptor: A significant rise in spike-specific TCR breadth and depth was observed after two AZD1222 doses relative to day 0 and relative to MenACWY recipients. Participants were mostly white British, with more females than males. The authors suggested clonal diversity may have been underestimated. The whole spike protein was spanned by vaccine-associated CD4 TCRs, and dominant responses were seen in regions 160-218 and 743-854. In the small 56-69-year group, the increase in depth fell short of significance, most likely because of low power. Because no day 14 peak-response samples were available, the repertoires could be characterized only after the peak T cell response. Conclusions about previously exposed vaccinees are limited, since just 6 or 7 AZD1222 recipients were seropositive for SARS-CoV-2 at baseline. Reportedly, almost half of the unique spike-specific TCRs recognized epitopes lying outside the regions that are mutated in the B.1.351 and B.1.1.7 variants.

This specimen's time point label, interpreted: about 28 days (+/-7) after the second vaccine dose. AZD1222 recipients given second doses at about 4 weeks or at about 12 weeks were pooled, since spike-specific TCR depth and breadth were not found to differ between the two schedules. Vaccinee samples were obtained from the UK trials COV001 and COV002, which included a single-blind randomized controlled phase 2/3 trial of AZD1222 (ChAdOx1 nCoV-19) in healthy adults. Trial participant PBMC samples were collected at day 0 and day 28 after the second dose for TCRbeta chain sequencing. The CDR3 regions of human TCRbeta chains were analyzed by immunosequencing. The study's own analysis went as follows. Repertoire TCRs were matched against a reference library of SARS-CoV-2-specific TCRs generated with the MIRA antigen-specificity platform. Breadth meant the fraction of unique TCRs that were SARS-CoV-2-associated, whereas depth meant the fraction of total T cells that were SARS-CoV-2-associated. Each spike-specific TCR was assigned to its reactive spike region and to a CD4 or CD8 class using the MIRA data. Log10-transformed breadth and depth values were compared by one-way ANOVA with Sidak's multiple comparisons tests. Not all clones reach the TCRdb copy of this immuneACCESS table, which keeps in-frame sequences only. Checked studies attribute under half of the gap to unresolved V genes and leave the rest unexplained. That table is the source of V, J and clone size, and D and trimming were worked out from the DNA. The sample profile shows 250,000 to 300,000 clones; almost 95% of them were found once. The leading ten clones occupy around 0.57% of the sample.

The germline V gene encodes CDR1 LNHDA and CDR2 SQIVND (reference sequence). The junction shows trimming of 5 bases on V and 0 bases on J, and the gene matches do not reach 4 bases of it. Spanning cysteine to phenylalanine, the CDR3 consists of 15 amino acids. CDR3 DNA is the only sequence kept; it has 45 bases, read in frame from the first base. As for this clone: Its target antigen remains unknown. No qualities accompany the bases; no much larger clone lies one base away.

The receptor comes from an adult who received the AZD1222 COVID-19 vaccine. Here the sequenced sample was peripheral blood, taken 28 days after the second AZD1222 dose. The rearranged segments are TRBV19 and TRBJ2-7, with 10 middle bases fitting TRBD2. The nucleotide sequence reads as follows: TGTGCCAGTAGTCGGGCTAGCGGGGGCTCCTACGAGCAGTACTTC. It is translated as CASSRASGGSYEQYF. Beyond the CDR3, the reference TRBV19 and TRBJ2-7 genes provide the residues; the full variable domain reads: DGGITQSPKYLFRKEGQNVTLSCEQNLNHDAMYWYRQDPGQGLRLIYYSQIVNDFQKGDIAEGYSVSREKKESFPLTVTSAQKNPTAFYLCASSRASGGSYEQYFGPGTRLTVT.